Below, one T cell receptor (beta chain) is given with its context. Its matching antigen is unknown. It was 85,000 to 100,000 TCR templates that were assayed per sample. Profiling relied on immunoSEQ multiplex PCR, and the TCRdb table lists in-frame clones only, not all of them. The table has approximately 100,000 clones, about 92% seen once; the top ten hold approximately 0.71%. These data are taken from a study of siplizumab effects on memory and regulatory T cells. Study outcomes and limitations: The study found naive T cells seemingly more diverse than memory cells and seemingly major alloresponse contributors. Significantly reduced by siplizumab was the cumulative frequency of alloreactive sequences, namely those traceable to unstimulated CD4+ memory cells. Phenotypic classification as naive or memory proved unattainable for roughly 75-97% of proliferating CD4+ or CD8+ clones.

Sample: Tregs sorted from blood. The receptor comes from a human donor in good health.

For the CDR3, the DNA is TGTGCCTCTAAGAGCGGGACAGGGGGCGCCTATGGTTGGTACTTC. As protein: CASKSGTGGAYGWYF. The chain employs TRBV19 and TRBJ2-7; 12 positions agree with TRBD1. Unmatched junction bases numbered 20, after V lost 11 bases and J lost 12 bases. The CDR3 contains 15 residues. Germline V gene data show CDR1 as LNHDA and CDR2 as SQIVND (reference sequence).